The 26 T cell receptor beta chains given below trace back to one sample, sequenced in a study of human T cells and chemical hapten exposure. TCRdb redid the calling of the RACE reads with MiXCR, one entry per CDR3 protein. The sample has roughly 200,000 distinct CDR3 sequences; approximately 24% are singletons. Time point meaning: patch test 3, about 24 weeks after DPC sensitization. Treatment reported: therapeutic diphenylcyclopropenone sensitization with weekly scalp DPC. Sequences were derived from whole blood, sampled in connection with sensitization to the hapten diphenylcyclopropenone (DPC). The receptors derive from a woman aged 40-49 years with alopecia areata. Some clones in this sample may be carry-over from other donors' samples.

This clonotype was detected only a few times. The chain employs TRBV7-8 and TRBJ1-5; 7 bases are shared with TRBD1. Germline trimming cut 4 bases from V and 7 bases from J; bases unmatched to any gene: 13. Germline CDR1 is SGHVS and CDR2 is FQNEAQ. The CDR3 spans 16 residues. The CDR3 sequence: CASSSPVGRGYQPQHF. The CDR3 DNA follows: TGTGCCAGCAGCTCCCCCGTGGGCAGGGGGTACCAGCCCCAGCATTTT.

V and J are TRBV7-9 and TRBJ1-4, with 8 bases identical to TRBD1. With V trimmed by 3 bases and J by 7 bases, 7 bases remained unmatched. This CDR3 spans 15 amino acids. Germline V lookup: CDR1 SEHNR, CDR2 FQNEAQ (reference sequence). This CDR3 reads CASSFTLTGVEKLFF. CDR3 bases: TGTGCCAGCAGCTTTACCTTGACAGGGGTTGAAAAACTGTTTTTT. The full variable domain, rest sourced from reference TRBV7-9 and TRBJ1-4, is DTGVSQNPRHKITKRGQNVTFRCDPISEHNRLYWYRQTLGQGPEFLTYFQNEAQLEKSRLLSDRFSAERPKGSFSTLEIQRTEQGDSAMYLCASSFTLTGVEKLFFGSGTQLSVL.

The chain recombines TRBV29-1 with TRBJ2-5, with D unclear. CDR1 and CDR2 from the germline V gene are SQVTM and ANQGSEA. There are 12 residues in the CDR3. Between the trimmed V and J ends, which lost 1 base and 1 base, there was a span of 4 bases. The CDR3 is CSVEGFQETQYF. CDR3 DNA sequence: TGCAGCGTTGAAGGGTTCCAAGAGACCCAGTACTTC.

The V gene is TRBV7-2, the J gene TRBJ2-6; no clear D gene. Trimming removed 5 bases from V and 0 bases from J, with 5 bases in between. In germline, CDR1 is SGHTA, CDR2 FQGNSA. This CDR3 is 14 amino acids long. The CDR3 reads CASSVVSGANVLTF. In DNA form, the CDR3 reads TGTGCCAGCAGCGTCGTCTCTGGGGCCAACGTCCTGACTTTC.

J is TRBJ1-6 and V is TRBV2, with D uncertain. The germline V gene encodes CDR1 SNHLY and CDR2 FYNNEI. The germline V and J ends were trimmed by 5 bases and 3 bases, with 11 bases remaining between them. The CDR3 contains 15 residues. DNA of the CDR3: TGTGCCAGCAGTCCCGCGGCAAACTATAATTCACCCCTCCACTTT. This sequence encodes CASSPAANYNSPLHF.

This clonotype has just a few counts. The chain employs TRBV5-1 and TRBJ2-5, with D tentatively TRBD1 (5 bases). This CDR3 is built from 14 residues. Per germline, CDR1 SGHRS and CDR2 YFSETQ. V dropped 3 bases and J dropped 5 bases, with 14 bases sitting between them. For the CDR3, the DNA is TGCGCCAGCAGCTCCTACAGGAATTTGGAGACCCAGTACTTC. Protein sequence: CASSSYRNLETQYF.

The chain combines TRBV12-3 or TRBV12-4 with TRBJ2-2; 8 bases fit TRBD2. V trimming: 5 bases; J trimming: 5 bases; junction bases outside the gene matches: 4. This CDR3 has 14 amino acids. The CDR3 nucleotides read TGTGCCAGCAGTCCCGGGACTAGGACCGGGGAGCTGTTTTTT. Translating it yields CASSPGTRTGELFF.

This clonotype has a handful of counts. V usage is TRBV28 and J usage is TRBJ1-5; 8 bases are shared with TRBD1. Germline loops: CDR1 MDHEN, CDR2 SYDVKM. Trimming took 5 bases from V and 5 from J; bases not matched to a gene: 2. The CDR3 is made up of 13 amino acids. CDR3: CASSGQGHQPQHF. The CDR3 bases are TGTGCCAGCAGTGGACAGGGACATCAGCCCCAGCATTTT.

This clonotype was counted between two and nine times. The chain uses TRBV12-3 or TRBV12-4 and TRBJ2-1; no reliable D call. CDR3 length: 13 amino acids. The ends were cut back, 7 bases at V and 7 bases at J, with 14 bases in the middle. CDR3 sequence: CASKLYSWNEQFF. CDR3 bases: TGTGCCAGCAAACTATATAGCTGGAATGAGCAGTTCTTC.

There are a few counts of this clonotype. This chain connects TRBV27 to TRBJ1-6; D unclear. Trimming left V 5 bases short and J 4 bases short, with 18 bases between. Germline V CDR1 and CDR2: MNHEY, SMNVEV (reference sequence). The CDR3 covers 17 residues. CDR3 nucleotides: TGTGCCAGCAGTACCTCCAGTCCCTCGGAATATAATTCACCCCTCCACTTT. It is translated as CASSTSSPSEYNSPLHF.

DNA of the CDR3: TGCGCCAGCAGCCAAGAGAGAGCCTTGAGCTACACCTTC. Amino acids: CASSQERALSYTF. The rearrangement uses TRBV4-1 and TRBJ1-2; D call uncertain. V dropped 0 bases and J dropped 9 bases, with 11 bases sitting between them. Germline V gene data show CDR1 as MGHRA and CDR2 as YSYEKL. This CDR3 is 13 amino acids long.

The genes are TRBV27 and TRBJ1-4, with 7 bases aligning to TRBD1. The CDR3 spans 14 residues. After removal of 4 bases from V and 10 bases from J, the junction contained 9 bases not matched to a gene. From germline, CDR1 is MNHEY and CDR2 SMNVEV (reference sequence). CDR3 residues: CASSYGTALGKLFF. The CDR3, as DNA: TGTGCCAGCAGTTACGGGACAGCTCTTGGAAAACTGTTTTTT.

J is TRBJ2-3 and V is TRBV20-1; no definite D call. Germline CDR1 is DFQATT and CDR2 is SNEGSKA (reference sequence). This CDR3 contains 11 residues. With 3 bases removed from V and 10 bases from J, the gap between germline ends came to 11 bases. CDR3 coding DNA: TGCAGTGCTAGTTTAAGCGCAGCGCAGTATTTT. It specifies CSASLSAAQYF.

The sample holds a few counts of this clonotype. This chain joins TRBV3-1 and TRBJ2-7, with D perhaps matching TRBD2 (6 bases). The V gene lost 1 base and the J gene lost 2 bases, with 12 bases spanning the gap. This CDR3 region has 15 residues. CDR1 is LGHDT, CDR2 YNNKEL, per germline (reference sequence). Here the CDR3 DNA reads TGTGCCAGCAGCCAAGTTTCTACTAGCACCTACGAGCAGTACTTC. Translated, it gives CASSQVSTSTYEQYF.

The genes are TRBV2 and TRBJ2-1; D may match TRBD1 or TRBD2 (5 bases each). The CDR3 totals 15 residues. Germline V CDR1 and CDR2: SNHLY, FYNNEI. Trimming took 6 bases from V and 15 from J, leaving 27 bases between them. CDR3 region: CASSPTKGFGGEGFF. DNA of the CDR3: TGTGCCAGCAGCCCCACCAAGGGTTTTGGGGGAGAGGGGTTCTTC.

The count of this clonotype is one. V and J are TRBV6-5 and TRBJ2-1; 7 bases fit TRBD1. Germline CDR1 is MNHEY and CDR2 is SVGAGI. V lost 5 bases and J lost 7; bases outside the gene matches: 14. The CDR3 loop spans 16 amino acids. The CDR3 loop reads CASSNYRGGRINEQFF. The DNA for the CDR3 is TGTGCCAGCAGTAACTACAGGGGCGGAAGGATAAATGAGCAGTTCTTC.

There are a few counts of this clonotype. The chain employs TRBV6-1 and TRBJ2-7; 7 bases line up with TRBD2. CDR3 length: 13 amino acids. Per germline, CDR1 MNHNS and CDR2 SASEGT. V gave up 7 bases and J gave up 4 bases; unmatched junction bases: 7. CDR3 bases: TGTGCCAGCATTTCGGGAGGTTGGTACGAGCAGTACTTC. This codes for CASISGGWYEQYF.

The chain has TRBV7-2 and TRBJ2-7; 12 positions agree with TRBD2. Germline V gene data show CDR1 as SGHTA and CDR2 as FQGNSA. This CDR3 is built from 14 residues. V shed 4 bases and J 3 bases; nucleotides not matched to a gene: 1. This CDR3 is CASSSTSGSYEQYF. The DNA of the CDR3 is TGTGCCAGCAGCTCGACTAGCGGGAGCTACGAGCAGTACTTC. The variable domain in full, with the rest retrieved from reference TRBV7-2 and TRBJ2-7, is GAGVSQSPSNKVTEKGKDVELRCDPISGHTALYWYRQSLGQGLEFLIYFQGNSAPDKSGLPSDRFSAERTGGSVSTLTIQRTQQEDSAVYLCASSSTSGSYEQYFGPGTRLTVT.

This clonotype has a count of ten or more. V usage is TRBV29-1 and J usage is TRBJ2-1; the match to TRBD2 covers 11 bases. This CDR3 contains 13 residues. The J segment lost 6 bases and the V segment lost 7 bases, leaving 5 bases of the junction unmatched. Germline V lookup: CDR1 SQVTM, CDR2 ANQGSEA. The CDR3 is CSAILAGVNEQFF. CDR3 sequence (DNA): TGCAGCGCAATACTAGCGGGAGTCAATGAGCAGTTCTTC.

V usage is TRBV20-1 and J usage is TRBJ1-2; D may be TRBD1 (6 bases). This CDR3 is built from 15 residues. In germline, CDR1 is DFQATT, CDR2 SNEGSKA (reference sequence). V dropped 4 bases and J dropped 2 bases, with 17 bases sitting between them. The CDR3 here is CSAIPPQGVNYGYTF. The CDR3 bases are TGCAGTGCTATCCCCCCACAGGGCGTGAACTATGGCTACACCTTC.

The table lists this clonotype with a few counts. The V gene is TRBV4-1, the J gene TRBJ2-5, with unresolved D. V was clipped by 1 base and J by 4 bases, with 7 bases between them. Germline CDR1 is MGHRA and CDR2 is YSYEKL. The CDR3 totals 13 residues. The CDR3 region is CASSQVVSETQYF. The CDR3 DNA reads TGCGCCAGCAGCCAAGTGGTTTCAGAGACCCAGTACTTC.

The chain couples TRBV6-5 to TRBJ2-2; tentative D call: TRBD1 (6 bases). Germline lookup yields CDR1 MNHEY and CDR2 SVGAGI. Trimming shortened V by 5 bases and J by 0 bases, and 13 bases separated the two germline ends. This CDR3 comprises 16 residues. The CDR3 protein is CASSRRGPANTGELFF. The CDR3 DNA reads as TGTGCCAGCAGTCGCAGGGGACCCGCGAACACCGGGGAGCTGTTTTTT.

This chain uses TRBV9 with TRBJ1-3; D perhaps matches TRBD1 (5 bases). Trimming shortened V by 0 bases and J by 2 bases, and 12 bases separated the two germline ends. The germline V gene encodes CDR1 SGDLS and CDR2 YYNGEE. The CDR3 covers 16 residues. CDR3 in DNA: TGTGCCAGCAGCGTAGCTACGGGGGAAGCTGGAAACACCATATATTTT. This encodes CASSVATGEAGNTIYF. The variable domain in full, completed from reference TRBV9 and TRBJ1-3, reads DSGVTQTPKHLITATGQRVTLRCSPRSGDLSVYWYQQSLDQGLQFLIQYYNGEERAKGNILERFSAQQFPDLHSELNLSSLELGDSALYFCASSVATGEAGNTIYFGEGSWLTVV.

The chain recombines TRBV6-5 with TRBJ2-3; 13 bases match TRBD2. Germline loops: CDR1 MNHEY, CDR2 SVGAGI. The V segment lost 5 bases and the J segment 3 bases; nucleotides outside the gene matches: 5. The CDR3 length is 16 residues. CDR3 coding DNA: TGTGCCAGCAGTCGGACTAGCGGGAGTAGAACAGATACGCAGTATTTT. The encoded protein is CASSRTSGSRTDTQYF.

This clonotype has only a few counts. This chain's CDR3 is CSASPTSTDTQYF. For the CDR3, the DNA is TGCAGTGCTAGTCCTACTAGCACAGATACGCAGTATTTT. The rearrangement uses TRBV20-1 and TRBJ2-3; no clear D gene. V lost 3 bases and J 0 bases, leaving 7 bases between the germline ends. The CDR3 loop spans 13 amino acids. Germline V lookup: CDR1 DFQATT, CDR2 SNEGSKA (reference sequence).

The chain couples TRBV7-8 to TRBJ2-5, with D perhaps matching TRBD1 (6 bases). The V end lost 2 bases, the J end lost 5 bases, and 18 bases lay between the germline ends. The CDR3 runs 16 residues. The germline gives CDR1 SGHVS, CDR2 FQNEAQ. For the CDR3, the DNA is TGTGCCAGCAGCTTACGCCCTCCAGGGGAAAGGGAGACCCAGTACTTC. Protein product: CASSLRPPGERETQYF.